The T cell receptor (beta chain) under discussion was sequenced for a study of regulatory T cells in long-lasting Graves disease. This clonotype was observed many times. The antigen is not known. Stated time point: persistent/refractory GD, antithyroid drugs over 5 years with positive TRAb. After RNA was extracted from PBMCs, the TCR library was made from it. Each patient gave approximately 8.8 milliliters of EDTA-anticoagulated peripheral blood. Library construction for TCR beta used iRepertoire HTBI primers and Arm-PCR of CDR3 regions. MiXCR, run by TCRdb on the multiplex PCR reads, gives a single entry per CDR3 protein. The data hold 300,000 to 500,000 distinct CDR3 sequences, with more than 20% observed a single time. Points from the study as a whole: For persistent Graves' patients, TCR diversity was lower than for newly diagnosed ones.

The CDR3 sequence is 15 residues long. V lost 2 bases, J lost 2 bases, and 12 bases lay in between. The germline V gene has CDR1 MDHEN and CDR2 SYDVKM. V is TRBV28 and J is TRBJ1-1, with D hard to call. The sequence derives from a female donor with Graves disease. Sequenced here: peripheral blood mononuclear cells (PBMCs), sampled when the disease was refractory, from a patient treated with antithyroid drugs. CDR3 nucleotides: TGTGCCAGCAGTTTAATGCGGGGAGGCAACACTGAAGCTTTCTTT. This codes for CASSLMRGGNTEAFF.